The present entry profiles one T cell receptor beta chain with its context. How the authors handled the data: Estimates of nucleated cell counts were drawn from the amplification of reference gene primers. The repertoire was sequenced with immunoSEQ multiplex PCR; TCRdb's copy has only in-frame clones and lacks some. V, J and clone size are those of that table, while D and trimming were read from the DNA. The sample holds around 250,000 clones; about 86% are singletons and the top ten take around 6.5%. The entry originates in a study of blood T cell repertoires in COVID-19. Study-level background: Samples of COVID-19 (acute and convalescent) were obtained from the United States, Italy and Spain. PBMCs, B-cell-depleted T cells, or T cells were the source of the cDNA or gDNA that made up the material.

V gave up 4 bases and J gave up 6 bases, with 9 bases separating them. The CDR3 loop spans 12 amino acids. Germline V gives CDR1 MNHEY, CDR2 SVGAGI. The sequence derives from a man aged 55-75 years with acute or convalescent COVID-19. Source material: peripheral blood. J is TRBJ1-2 and V is TRBV6-5, with a weak D call TRBD1 (6 bases). In DNA, the CDR3 is TGTGCCAGCAGTTCCGGGACACATGGCTACACCTTC. Translating gives CASSSGTHGYTF.